A selection of T cell receptor beta chains follows, all from one sample in a study of cytomegalovirus exposure and HLA in healthy donors. Assay used: immunoSEQ multiplex PCR; TCRdb lists only in-frame clones, some missing. The sample includes 110,000 or so clones, approximately 88% of them seen just once. Sequencing was done on a sample of PBMCs. The receptors shown here come from a man aged 18 to 29 in good health and CMV-seronegative. CDR3s include the opening cysteine and the closing phenylalanine or tryptophan.

v_gene,j_gene,CDR3aa
TRBV5-1,TRBJ1-3,CASSLSRDSGNTIYF
TRBV27,TRBJ2-1,CASSLYIPSGRESYNEQFF
TRBV2,TRBJ1-4,CASSDWGPTNEKLFF
TRBV4-2,TRBJ2-1,CASSQEGGTSGNDEQFF
TRBV10-2,TRBJ2-7,CASSEPGRGAQGEQYF
TRBV11-1,TRBJ1-1,CASSPRQGSTEAFF
TRBV2,TRBJ1-5,CASSEVGTKNQPQHF
TRBV6-5,TRBJ1-2,CASTGQGRGYGYTF
TRBV5-1,TRBJ2-2,CASRDRQGATGELFF
TRBV15,TRBJ1-4,CATSREGTQDTTNEKLFF
TRBV27,TRBJ2-1,CASSLSYRGGGEQFF
TRBV5-3,TRBJ2-7,CARNFPGTPERSEQYF
TRBV11-2,TRBJ2-4,CATEGLAKNIQYF
TRBV5-1,TRBJ1-4,CASSLGQATNEKLFF
TRBV15,TRBJ1-2,CATSGTGVYGYTF